This TCR beta chain stems from a study of T cell changes during pregnancy in multiple sclerosis. The ends were cut back, 5 bases at V and 2 bases at J, with 18 bases in the middle. Germline lookup yields CDR1 SEHNR and CDR2 FQNEAQ (reference sequence). The CDR3 contains 17 residues. This clone occurred a few times. Profiled with immunoSEQ multiplex PCR; TCRdb holds only in-frame clones, not every one. The data contain some 38,000 clones, approximately 90% of them seen just once; the ten biggest clones take up approximately 6.8%. The material sequenced was CD8+ T cells from peripheral blood mononuclear cells, taken in the third trimester of pregnancy. The chain employs TRBV7-9 and TRBJ2-2; TRBD2 might be the D (6 bases). The TCR was taken from a female donor with multiple sclerosis, enrolled in a pregnancy study. The CDR3 DNA follows: TGTGCCAGCAGCCCGGGAGCCCGGGACTTCAACACCGGGGAGCTGTTTTTT. This codes for CASSPGARDFNTGELFF.